The clone carrying this T cell receptor (beta chain) was detected a few times. Its antigen is unidentified. These data are taken from a study of T-cell reconstitution after alpha-beta-depleted transplantation in children. Study conclusions and caveats: Expanded graft clones numbering several hundred reportedly gave rise to alpha-beta T cells about two months after transplant.

Unique molecular identifiers were incorporated during preparation of the TCRbeta library. TCRdb recomputed calls from the PCR reads with MiXCR, one row per CDR3 protein. The data show around 700,000 distinct CDR3 sequences, with about 12% seen just once and 0.79% held by the top ten. This clonotype was obtained from a girl aged 2-10 years with congenital amegakaryocytic thrombocytopenia, due to receive a stem cell transplant. This material consisted of PBMCs, taken before TCRalphabeta/CD19-depleted stem cell transplant.

CDR3 DNA: TGTGCCAGCAGTTCTTACGCCGGCTTTGGTACAGATACGCAGTATTTT. It yields the protein CASSSYAGFGTDTQYF. The chain combines TRBV27 with TRBJ2-3; D uncertain. From germline, CDR1 is MNHEY and CDR2 SMNVEV (reference sequence). V dropped 4 bases and J dropped 3 bases, with 17 bases sitting between them. The CDR3 spans 16 residues.